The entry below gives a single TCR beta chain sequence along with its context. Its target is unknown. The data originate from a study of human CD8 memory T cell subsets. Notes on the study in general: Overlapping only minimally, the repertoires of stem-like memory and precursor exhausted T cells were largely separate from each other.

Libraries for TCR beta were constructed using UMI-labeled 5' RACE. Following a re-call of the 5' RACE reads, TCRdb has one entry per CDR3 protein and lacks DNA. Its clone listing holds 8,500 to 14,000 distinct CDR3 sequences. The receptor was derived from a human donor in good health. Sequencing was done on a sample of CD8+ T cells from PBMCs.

CDR3: CASSSSPGDLQYF. This sequence joins TRBV2 and TRBJ2-7; TCRdb calls TRBD2, which cannot be checked without DNA. This CDR3 is built from 13 residues. Germline V gene sequence: CDR1 SNHLY, CDR2 FYNNEI.